Following are 22 T cell receptor beta chains from one sample sequenced in a study of early T cells in non-severe SARS-CoV-2 infection. MiXCR was run by TCRdb on the 5' RACE reads, yielding one entry per CDR3 protein. The sample lists around 26,000 distinct CDR3 sequences, 4% to 5% occurring once. The sample consisted of whole blood. The receptors originated from an adult who was a healthcare worker with PCR-confirmed SARS-CoV-2 infection or an uninfected control (not recorded which).

A remark on this clonotype: One base away lies a much larger clone, so this may be a sequencing read error. The chain combines TRBV4-2 with TRBJ2-3, with TRBD2 matching over 7 bases. Germline V lookup: CDR1 LGHNA, CDR2 YNFKEQ. The CDR3 runs 17 residues. The CDR3 DNA is TGTACCAGCAGCCAAGGGATTGCGGGAGTAAGCACAGATACGCAGTATTTT. Translation gives CTSSQGIAGVSTDTQYF.

This clonotype was counted only a few times. V usage is TRBV7-6 and J usage is TRBJ2-3; the D is unclear. V lost 5 bases, J lost 2 bases, and 14 bases lay in between. The CDR3 is 15 amino acids. Germline assignment: CDR1 SGHVS and CDR2 FNYEAQ. The CDR3 DNA sequence: TGTGCCAGCAGCCCTATGGGCAGATCCACAGATACGCAGTATTTT. It codes for CASSPMGRSTDTQYF. The complete variable domain, with remaining parts taken from reference TRBV7-6 and TRBJ2-3, reads GAGVSQSPRYKVTKRGQDVALRCDPISGHVSLYWYRQALGQGPEFLTYFNYEAQQDKSGLPNDRFSAERPEGSISTLTIQRTEQRDSAMYRCASSPMGRSTDTQYFGPGTRLTVL.

This clonotype was detected ten times or more. The genes are TRBV5-6 and TRBJ2-6, with D possibly matching TRBD1 (6 bases). From germline, CDR1 is SGHDT and CDR2 YYEEEE. The V gene lost 4 bases and the J gene lost 4 bases, with 15 bases spanning the gap. The CDR3 runs to 16 residues. The CDR3 bases are TGTGCCAGCAGCCGAAAAGGACAGAAAGGGGCCAACGTCCTGACTTTC. It is translated as CASSRKGQKGANVLTF.

This clonotype was detected many times. This chain links TRBV27 with TRBJ2-3, with D possibly matching TRBD2 (6 bases). The CDR3 length is 14 residues. From germline, CDR1 is MNHEY and CDR2 SMNVEV (reference sequence). V was shortened by 11 bases and J by 3 bases, with 18 bases between the two germline ends. The CDR3 region is CASGSGGITDTQYF. DNA for the CDR3: TGTGCCTCGGGAAGTGGAGGGATAACAGATACGCAGTATTTT.

The chain uses TRBV6-1 and TRBJ2-7; no definite D call. The CDR3 is 13 amino acids. CDR1 MNHNS and CDR2 SASEGT come from the germline V gene. Trimming stripped 8 bases from V and 0 bases from J, with 11 bases between. The DNA of the CDR3 is TGTGCCAGCCTCGTTAGGGACTCCTACGAGCAGTACTTC. It is translated as CASLVRDSYEQYF.

This clonotype ranks as medium-sized. This rearrangement joins TRBV20-1 to TRBJ2-7; possible D gene TRBD1, 6 bases. The germline V gene encodes CDR1 DFQATT and CDR2 SNEGSKA (reference sequence). V lost 1 base and J 6 bases, leaving 16 bases between the germline ends. The CDR3 has 14 amino acids. As DNA, the CDR3 is TGCAGTGCTAGAGGCTTGGACAGCCTCGGCGAGCAGTACTTC. Residues: CSARGLDSLGEQYF.

This clonotype was seen ten or more times. The rearrangement joins TRBV7-2 to TRBJ1-3, with a weak D call TRBD1 (6 bases). CDR1 and CDR2 from the germline V gene are SGHTA and FQGNSA. CDR3 size: 16 residues. V shed 5 bases and J shed 0 bases, with 14 bases lying between them. CDR3 region: CASSQLQGYSGNTIYF. The DNA of the CDR3 is TGTGCCAGCAGCCAGTTACAGGGTTACTCTGGAAACACCATATATTTT.

This clonotype has a count of ten or more. V usage is TRBV7-8 and J usage is TRBJ2-3; D ambiguous. Trimming took off 5 bases at V and 2 bases at J, with 11 bases between the two ends. CDR1 and CDR2 (germline): SGHVS, FQNEAQ. CDR3 length: 14 residues. The CDR3 DNA follows: TGTGCCAGCAGCCAACGTAGATACACAGATACGCAGTATTTT. It is translated as CASSQRRYTDTQYF.

This clonotype came up many times. The J gene is TRBJ2-3, the V gene TRBV19; 8 bases align to TRBD2. The CDR3 is made up of 15 amino acids. The V gene end was trimmed by 6 bases and the J gene end by 9 bases; junction bases not matched to a gene: 14. The germline gives CDR1 LNHDA, CDR2 SQIVND (reference sequence). The CDR3 coding sequence is TGTGCCAGTAGCCCGCTTGGGTACGGGAGGGTAACGCAGTATTTT. It translates to CASSPLGYGRVTQYF.

In this sample, this clonotype turned up many times. The chain has TRBV28 and TRBJ2-7; TRBD2 aligns across 10 bases. CDR1 and CDR2 (germline): MDHEN, SYDVKM. CDR3 length: 15 residues. V lost 3 bases, J lost 3 bases, and 5 bases stayed unmatched. CDR3: CASSFLLAGDYEQYF. CDR3 sequence (DNA): TGTGCCAGCAGTTTTTTGCTAGCGGGGGACTACGAGCAGTACTTC.

With respect to this clonotype: Just one base apart from a much larger clone, this may be a read error. The chain employs TRBV12-3 or TRBV12-4 and TRBJ2-7, with TRBD1 as a possible D gene (6 bases). Between the trimmed V and J ends, which lost 3 bases and 6 bases, there was a span of 15 bases. The CDR3 spans 14 residues. As DNA, the CDR3 is TGTGCCAGCAGTTTTCGTCAGGGGATCTGCGAGCAGTACTTC. Protein: CASSFRQGICEQYF.

This clonotype has a handful of counts. This rearrangement joins TRBV28 to TRBJ2-5; D perhaps matches TRBD2 (5 bases). This CDR3 comprises 15 residues. Germline V gene lookup returns CDR1 MDHEN and CDR2 SYDVKM. The germline V and J ends were trimmed by 6 bases and 4 bases, with 18 bases remaining between them. The CDR3 nucleotides read TGTGCCAGCAGCCGCTATCCTCCTGGGAGAGAGACCCAGTACTTC. It is translated as CASSRYPPGRETQYF. The full variable domain, rest sourced from reference TRBV28 and TRBJ2-5, is DVKVTQSSRYLVKRTGEKVFLECVQDMDHENMFWYRQDPGLGLRLIYFSYDVKMKEKGDIPEGYSVSREKKERFSLILESASTNQTSMYLCASSRYPPGRETQYFGPGTRLLVL.

In this sample, this clonotype turned up many times. This chain connects TRBV7-3 to TRBJ2-1; perhaps TRBD2 as D (5 bases). Germline CDR1 reads SGHTA; CDR2 reads FQGTGA. CDR3 length: 16 amino acids. V was pared by 1 base and J by 0 bases, with 10 bases between. CDR3 in DNA: TGTGCCAGCAGCTTAAAGCGGAGCAGCTCCTACAATGAGCAGTTCTTC. Protein product: CASSLKRSSSYNEQFF.

This chain connects TRBV21-1 to TRBJ2-1; whether TRBD2, the table's D call, matches the DNA was not checked. TRBV21-1 is labeled a pseudogene. This CDR3 comprises 15 residues. Here the CDR3 reads CASIFPTRPGDEQFF. CDR3 sequence (DNA): TGTGCCAGCATTTTCCCGACTAGGCCGGGCGATGAGCAGTTCTTC.

At least ten counts were recorded for this clonotype. CDR3 sequence reads: CASSQDAASQYF. CDR3 DNA sequence: TGCGCCAGCAGCCAAGACGCTGCCAGTCAGTACTTC. The rearrangement links TRBV4-1 to TRBJ2-7; D is unresolved. Germline V gene lookup returns CDR1 MGHRA and CDR2 YSYEKL. Trimming pared 0 bases from V and 10 bases from J, leaving 10 bases between. The CDR3 covers 12 residues.

This clonotype came up many times. V gene TRBV4-2 combines with J gene TRBJ2-5; 7 nucleotides agree with TRBD2. Germline CDR1 is LGHNA and CDR2 is YNFKEQ. The trim removed 1 base at V and 4 bases at J, leaving 12 bases unmatched. This CDR3 is built from 17 residues. The CDR3 coding sequence is TGTGCCAGCAGCCAAGTGGGCGATCGCGGGAGTGGAGAGACCCAGTACTTC. Its protein product is CASSQVGDRGSGETQYF.

This clonotype has a count of ten or more. The chain has TRBV6-4 and TRBJ2-2; 8 nucleotides agree with TRBD1. CDR1 and CDR2 (germline): MRHNA, SNTAGT. J lost 10 bases, V lost 2 bases, and 9 bases had no gene match. The CDR3 runs to 15 residues. The CDR3 nucleotides read TGTGCCAGCAGTGACCAAAAGACAGGGGCGGCGGAGCTGTTTTTT. Residues: CASSDQKTGAAELFF.

The chain links TRBV7-2 to TRBJ2-4; D is undetermined. CDR3 size: 17 residues. The germline gives CDR1 SGHTA, CDR2 FQGNSA. Trimming shortened V by 0 bases and J by 3 bases, and 15 bases separated the two germline ends. CDR3 nucleotides: TGTGCCAGCAGCTTAGCGCCTGGCTTCCTCGGCAAAAACATTCAGTACTTC. This gives the protein CASSLAPGFLGKNIQYF.

This clonotype was picked up one time. This chain uses TRBV5-4 with TRBJ2-3; tentative D call: TRBD2 (5 bases). In germline, CDR1 is SGHNT, CDR2 YYREEE (reference sequence). This CDR3 has 12 amino acids. Trimming left V 0 bases short and J 10 bases short, with 9 bases between. The CDR3 sequence is CASSLARDPQYF. DNA of the CDR3: TGTGCCAGCAGCTTGGCCCGGGATCCGCAGTATTTT. Together with reference TRBV5-4 and TRBJ2-3, the CDR3 gives the full variable domain: ETGVTQSPTHLIKTRGQQVTLRCSSQSGHNTVSWYQQALGQGPQFIFQYYREEENGRGNFPPRFSGLQFPNYSSELNVNALELDDSALYLCASSLARDPQYFGPGTRLTVL.

This clonotype was seen at least ten times. The rearrangement joins TRBV15 to TRBJ2-5; the match to TRBD2 covers 7 bases. There are 14 residues in the CDR3. Germline loops: CDR1 LNHNV, CDR2 YYDKDF (reference sequence). V trimming: 0 bases; J trimming: 4 bases; junction bases outside the gene matches: 2. CDR3 sequence reads: CATSREVAGETQYF. The CDR3 DNA sequence: TGTGCCACCAGCAGAGAGGTAGCGGGAGAGACCCAGTACTTC.

This clonotype was found many times. V gene TRBV10-3 combines with J gene TRBJ1-5; 8 nucleotides align to TRBD1. The CDR3 runs to 15 residues. The V and J ends lost 6 bases and 6 bases, in that order; junction bases with no gene match: 10. Germline-derived CDR1 and CDR2 are ENHRY and SYGVKD. The CDR3 spells CAISLSGGAGQPQHF. The CDR3 DNA reads as TGTGCCATCAGCCTGTCAGGGGGCGCGGGTCAGCCCCAGCATTTT.

This clonotype was picked up many times. This chain links TRBV27 with TRBJ2-3, with D perhaps given as TRBD1 or TRBD2 (5 bases each). The V gene lost 10 bases and the J gene lost 6 bases, with 14 bases spanning the gap. The CDR3 length is 12 residues. Germline V lookup: CDR1 MNHEY, CDR2 SMNVEV (reference sequence). This chain's CDR3 is CATGAVFDTQYF. The DNA of the CDR3 is TGTGCCACCGGGGCAGTGTTTGATACGCAGTATTTT.